Below, one TCR beta chain is given with its context. Its target is not known. The sample comes from a study of identifying expanded T cells in peripheral blood. Study observations and caveats: Variance in clone template counts between roughly 2-week samples significantly increased with total template count across all healthy donors. Approximately 1.2 clones differed between technical replicates, versus 16.4 and 19 over time.

Repertoires were generated with immunoSEQ multiplex PCR, while TCRdb's copy carries only in-frame clones and drops some. In the table there are just under 65,000 clones, around 87% of which are singletons. The sample was blood. The origin of this receptor is a person between 18 and 69 years old in good health.

The CDR3 nucleotides are TGTGCCAGCAGCCAAGAGCAGGGCACGGGGGCCAACGTCCTGACTTTC. Translation: CASSQEQGTGANVLTF. This chain joins TRBV4-2 and TRBJ2-6; a possible D gene is TRBD1 (5 bases). The CDR3 runs to 16 residues. Germline-derived CDR1 and CDR2 are LGHNA and YNFKEQ. With 0 bases removed from V and 4 bases from J, the gap between germline ends came to 10 bases.